A selection of T cell receptor beta chains follows, all from one sample in a study of blood T cell repertoires in COVID-19. Assay: immunoSEQ multiplex PCR; the TCRdb copy retains only in-frame clones and omits some. The sample lists roughly 80,000 clones; approximately 81% were seen once. The specimen sequenced was peripheral blood. The receptors were sampled from a man older than 75 with acute or convalescent COVID-19. The CDR3 runs from the conserved cysteine through the conserved F or W. The D gene is left open where the match is weak. Clone sizes are given selectively: once, few, many, or a class where the clone is expanded.

v_gene,j_gene,d_gene,abundance,CDR3aa,CDR3nt
TRBV5-1,TRBJ1-1,.,.,CASSLGNTGANTEAFF,TGCGCCAGCAGCCTGGGAAATACAGGTGCAAACACTGAAGCTTTCTTT
TRBV5-1,TRBJ2-1,.,.,CASRLQGGYNEQFF,TGCGCCAGCAGACTCCAGGGTGGGTACAATGAGCAGTTCTTC
TRBV20-1,TRBJ1-6,.,.,CSARDLYTLHF,TGCAGTGCTAGAGATTTATATACCCTCCACTTT
TRBV28,TRBJ1-2,.,.,CASSQDNYGYTF,TGTGCCAGCAGTCAGGATAACTATGGCTACACCTTC
TRBV25-1,TRBJ2-7,TRBD1,few,CASSNRQGGEQYF,TGTGCCAGCAGTAACCGACAGGGGGGCGAGCAGTACTTC
TRBV7-2,TRBJ2-5,TRBD2,once,CASRERGGTQYF,TGTGCCAGCAGGGAGCGGGGGGGGACCCAGTACTTC
TRBV6-5,TRBJ1-2,.,.,CASREDGGLGYGYTF,TGTGCCAGCAGGGAGGACGGAGGGCTAGGCTATGGCTACACCTTC
TRBV3-1/TRBV3-2,TRBJ2-1,.,.,CASSQDQLLNEQFF,TGTGCCAGCAGCCAAGATCAACTATTGAATGAGCAGTTCTTC
TRBV29-1,TRBJ2-1,TRBD2,.,CSVAREGTYNEQFF,TGCAGCGTTGCCCGGGAGGGAACCTACAATGAGCAGTTCTTC
TRBV7-2,TRBJ2-2,TRBD2,.,CASSPKSGTVTGELFF,TGTGCCAGCAGCCCTAAGAGCGGGACCGTAACCGGGGAGCTGTTTTTT